The 29 T cell receptor beta chains given below trace back to one sample, sequenced in a study of Graves' ophthalmopathy and Graves' hyperthyroidism. RNA transcripts provided the template for amplifying TCR beta CDR3 regions. An initial RT-PCR round employing HTBI primers preceded a second-round multiplex PCR. One entry per CDR3 protein, called by TCRdb with MiXCR from the multiplex PCR reads. The sample lists 650,000 to 900,000 distinct CDR3 sequences, roughly 40% occurring once. Specimen: peripheral blood. Receptor source: an adult man with Graves' ophthalmopathy.

V gene TRBV11-1 combines with J gene TRBJ2-6; D is undetermined. The CDR3 covers 13 residues. Per the germline V gene, CDR1 is SGHAT and CDR2 is FQDESV (reference sequence). The V end lost 6 bases, the J end lost 4 bases, and 7 bases lay between the germline ends. CDR3 DNA: TGTGCCAGCAGGGATACCGGGGCCAACGTCCTGACTTTC. Translation: CASRDTGANVLTF.

This clonotype has just a few counts. The chain is built from TRBV20-1 and TRBJ2-3; D is uncertain. Germline-derived CDR1 and CDR2 are DFQATT and SNEGSKA (reference sequence). This CDR3 has 13 residues. CDR3 nucleotides: TGCAGCGTTGAACCGCTCGGCACAGATACGCAGTATTTT. Translated, it gives CSVEPLGTDTQYF.

This clonotype has more than one count but fewer than ten. Germline and junction disagree at one end, which may indicate a read error. The chain recombines TRBV6-5 with TRBJ1-5; maybe TRBD1 (5 bases). The CDR3 spans 14 residues. CDR1 and CDR2 from the germline V gene are MNHEY and SVGAGI. CDR3 nucleotides: TGCGCCAGCAGCCAACCGGCGGGGACTCAGCCCCAGCATTTT. Translating it yields CASSQPAGTQPQHF.

This clonotype was seen only a few times. This chain joins TRBV20-1 and TRBJ2-7; TRBD1 matches at 7 bases. J gave up 0 bases and V 6 bases, and 5 bases lay outside the gene matches. Germline assignment: CDR1 DFQATT and CDR2 SNEGSKA (reference sequence). The CDR3 totals 13 residues. This CDR3 reads CSAQGVTSYEQYF. In DNA, the CDR3 is TGCAGTGCCCAGGGGGTCACCTCCTACGAGCAGTACTTC.

This chain uses TRBV9 with TRBJ1-2; D perhaps matches TRBD1 (5 bases). Germline CDR1 SGDLS, CDR2 YYNGEE. The CDR3 extends over 15 amino acids. V shed 4 bases and J shed 2 bases, with 15 bases lying between them. The CDR3 nucleotides read TGTGCCAGCAGCTTAGGGGCGGGGCGGAACTATGGCTACACCTTC. This codes for CASSLGAGRNYGYTF.

This clonotype was seen only a few times. The chain uses TRBV29-1 and TRBJ2-3; no clear D. Germline CDR1 reads SQVTM; CDR2 reads ANQGSEA. The V end was cut by 5 bases, the J end by 1 base, with 4 bases between. The CDR3 loop spans 11 amino acids. For the CDR3, the DNA is TGCAGCGTTTCCCGCACAGATACGCAGTATTTT. As protein: CSVSRTDTQYF.

A note on this clonotype: One base away lies a much larger clone, so this may be a sequencing read error. The chain has TRBV9 and TRBJ2-7, with TRBD2 matching over 11 bases. The CDR3 contains 16 residues. Germline loops: CDR1 SGDLS, CDR2 YYNGEE. CDR3 amino acids: CASSFGLAGGGYGQYF. CDR3 bases: TGTGCCAGCAGCTTTGGGCTAGCGGGAGGTGGGTACGGGCAGTACTTC.

V gene TRBV7-2 combines with J gene TRBJ2-5; 7 nucleotides agree with TRBD2. Germline lookup yields CDR1 SGHTA and CDR2 FQGNSA. V gave up 0 bases and J gave up 5 bases; unmatched junction bases: 9. CDR3 size: 16 residues. The CDR3 protein is CASSLARLGEGETQYF. CDR3 in DNA: TGTGCCAGCAGCTTAGCTCGGCTAGGGGAGGGGGAGACCCAGTACTTC.

Note on this clonotype: Its ends do not fully match the called genes, so a read error is possible. This rearrangement joins TRBV13 to TRBJ2-5, with D perhaps matching TRBD2 (5 bases). This CDR3 has 14 residues. Germline CDR1 is PRHDT and CDR2 is FYEKMQ (reference sequence). CDR3 residues: CASSLAIGVETQYF. CDR3 bases: TGTGCCAGCAGTTTAGCGATAGGAGTTGAGACCCAGTACTTC.

The rearrangement links TRBV28 to TRBJ2-7; TRBD2 matches at 9 bases. Germline V gene sequence: CDR1 MDHEN, CDR2 SYDVKM. V lost 5 bases to trimming and J lost 4 bases; unmatched junction nucleotides: 9. The CDR3 is made up of 15 amino acids. CDR3 region: CASSPSGGPKYEQYF. The DNA of the CDR3 is TGTGCCAGCAGTCCGAGCGGGGGGCCGAAATACGAGCAGTACTTC.

This clonotype was detected a few times. The rearrangement joins TRBV7-9 to TRBJ1-4; 7 bases are a match to TRBD1. CDR3 length: 14 residues. Germline V gene data show CDR1 as SEHNR and CDR2 as FQNEAQ (reference sequence). The ends lost 3 bases at V and 4 bases at J; junction bases unmatched: 2. CDR3 in DNA: TGTGCCAGCAGCTTCGGACAGGATAATGAAAAACTGTTTTTT. Translated, it gives CASSFGQDNEKLFF.

This clonotype was detected only once. The rearrangement links TRBV25-1 to TRBJ1-5, with D tentatively TRBD1 (6 bases). V lost 6 bases and J 3 bases, leaving 15 bases between the germline ends. CDR1 MGHDK and CDR2 SYGVNS come from the germline V gene. The length of the CDR3 is 15 residues. The CDR3 region is CASRRRGAHNQPQHF. CDR3 DNA sequence: TGTGCCAGCAGACGTAGGGGGGCCCACAATCAGCCCCAGCATTTT.

The sample holds many counts of this clonotype. This chain links TRBV14 with TRBJ1-4; TRBD1 matches 8 bases. Trimming took 4 bases from V and 6 from J; bases not matched to a gene: 1. The CDR3 extends over 13 amino acids. Germline assignment: CDR1 SGHDN and CDR2 FVKESK. CDR3 coding DNA: TGTGCCAGCAGCCGCAGGGGGCATGAAAAACTGTTTTTT. Its protein is CASSRRGHEKLFF.

On this clonotype: Being one base from a much bigger clone, this may be a read error. This chain uses TRBV20-1 with TRBJ1-2, with 7 bases aligning to TRBD1. Germline lookup yields CDR1 DFQATT and CDR2 SNEGSKA (reference sequence). The CDR3 is made up of 13 amino acids. The CDR3 loop reads CSAVDRVRYGCTF. The CDR3 coding sequence is TGCAGTGCTGTAGACAGGGTTCGCTATGGCTGCACCTTC.

The chain recombines TRBV10-3 with TRBJ2-5; TRBD1 is a possible D gene (5 bases). The CDR3 consists of 15 residues. Germline V gene lookup returns CDR1 ENHRY and CDR2 SYGVKD. Trimming took 10 bases from V and 5 from J, leaving 23 bases between them. The CDR3 protein is CASRVRGPNLETQYF. CDR3 coding DNA: TGTGCCAGCAGGGTCCGTGGCCCTAATTTGGAGACCCAGTACTTC.

This clonotype was observed a handful of times. The gene calls are TRBV6-5 and TRBJ1-3; D uncertain. This CDR3 contains 11 residues. Germline V gives CDR1 MNHEY, CDR2 SVGAGI. V shed 7 bases and J shed 6 bases, with 7 bases lying between them. The DNA of the CDR3 is TGTGCCAGCACCGCTGAAAACACCATATATTTT. Its translation is CASTAENTIYF.

This clonotype was observed many times. The chain is built from TRBV15 and TRBJ1-4, with unresolved D. V lost 0 bases and J lost 8, with 13 bases in between. Germline V gives CDR1 LNHNV, CDR2 YYDKDF (reference sequence). This CDR3 spans 15 amino acids. Here the CDR3 reads CATSRDVGIEEKLFF. CDR3 sequence (DNA): TGTGCCACCAGCAGAGATGTCGGGATAGAGGAAAAACTGTTTTTT. Full variable domain (rest looked up from reference TRBV15 and TRBJ1-4): DAMVIQNPRYQVTQFGKPVTLSCSQTLNHNVMYWYQQKSSQAPKLLFHYYDKDFNNEADTPDNFQSRRPNTSFCFLDIRSPGLGDTAMYLCATSRDVGIEEKLFFGSGTQLSVL.

In its sample, this clonotype was seen a few times. The chain combines TRBV5-4 with TRBJ1-2; D is uncertain. Germline CDR1 is SGHNT and CDR2 is YYREEE (reference sequence). The V and J ends lost 1 base and 5 bases respectively, with 18 bases between them. This CDR3 has 16 amino acids. The DNA for the CDR3 is TGTGCCAGCAGCTTGTTTGGGCAGGCAATGATGTATGGCTACACCTTC. Translation gives CASSLFGQAMMYGYTF. The full variable domain, with the rest looked up from reference TRBV5-4 and TRBJ1-2, is ETGVTQSPTHLIKTRGQQVTLRCSSQSGHNTVSWYQQALGQGPQFIFQYYREEENGRGNFPPRFSGLQFPNYSSELNVNALELDDSALYLCASSLFGQAMMYGYTFGSGTRLTVV.

This clonotype showed up just a few times. The chain has TRBV14 and TRBJ2-7; D unresolved. Trimming stripped 2 bases from V and 5 bases from J, with 13 bases between. The CDR3 consists of 14 residues. Germline V CDR1 and CDR2: SGHDN, FVKESK. Written as DNA, the CDR3 is TGTGCCAGCAGCCAACCGGGCTATGGCCACGAGCAGTACTTC. This gives the protein CASSQPGYGHEQYF.

The chain has TRBV7-2 and TRBJ1-1; D not certain. Germline CDR1 reads SGHTA; CDR2 reads FQGNSA. The CDR3 has 13 residues. V lost 6 bases, J lost 4 bases, and 12 bases lay in between. The CDR3 coding sequence is TGTGCCAGCAGTTACAGTGTAGTCACTGAAGCTTTCTTT. Translation gives CASSYSVVTEAFF. Using reference TRBV7-2 and TRBJ1-1 for the parts outside the CDR3, the full variable domain is GAGVSQSPSNKVTEKGKDVELRCDPISGHTALYWYRQSLGQGLEFLIYFQGNSAPDKSGLPSDRFSAERTGGSVSTLTIQRTQQEDSAVYLCASSYSVVTEAFFGQGTRLTVV.

The J gene is TRBJ2-7, the V gene TRBV11-2; D possibly corresponds to TRBD1 (5 bases). This CDR3 region has 13 residues. The germline CDR1 and CDR2 sequences are SGHAT and FQNNGV. The germline V and J ends were trimmed by 5 bases and 6 bases, with 14 bases remaining between them. The chain's CDR3 is CASSQGARTEQYF. CDR3 bases: TGTGCCAGCAGCCAAGGGGCCCGAACCGAGCAGTACTTC. Combining the CDR3 with reference TRBV11-2 and TRBJ2-7 gives the whole variable domain EAGVAQSPRYKIIEKRQSVAFWCNPISGHATLYWYQQILGQGPKLLIQFQNNGVVDDSQLPKDRFSAERLKGVDSTLKIQPAKLEDSAVYLCASSQGARTEQYFGPGTRLTVT.

In this sample, this clonotype turned up a few times. In DNA form, the CDR3 reads TGCGCCAGCAGCCAAGGCACTTCAGGGTTGGGCTATGGCTACACCTTC. Translation gives CASSQGTSGLGYGYTF. The V gene is TRBV4-3, the J gene TRBJ1-2; TRBD1 might be the D (5 bases). V lost 1 base and J 4 bases, leaving 16 bases between the germline ends. This CDR3 has 16 residues. Germline CDR1 is LGHNA and CDR2 is YSLEER.

The V and J genes are TRBV29-1 and TRBJ1-1; D gene unclear. The CDR3 loop spans 13 amino acids. Germline V CDR1 and CDR2: SQVTM, ANQGSEA. CDR3 loop: CSARDRMVLEAFF. The CDR3, as DNA: TGCAGTGCTAGAGATCGGATGGTTCTTGAAGCTTTCTTT.

This clonotype occurred a few times. The chain joins TRBV20-1 to TRBJ2-5, with D perhaps given as TRBD1 or TRBD2 (6 bases each). CDR1 is DFQATT and CDR2 is SNEGSKA in the germline V gene (reference sequence). With 3 bases removed from V and 2 bases from J, the gap between germline ends came to 16 bases. This CDR3 has 15 residues. CDR3 protein: CSARPGAGPQETQYF. DNA for the CDR3: TGCAGTGCTAGGCCGGGGGCAGGGCCGCAAGAGACCCAGTACTTC.

This clonotype has at least ten counts. V and J are TRBV7-2 and TRBJ2-7; D call uncertain. This CDR3 contains 15 residues. V was pared by 2 bases and J by 5 bases, with 16 bases between. Looked up from germline, CDR1 is SGHTA and CDR2 is FQGNSA. The CDR3 nucleotides read TGTGCCAGCAGCTTAAGCCACCGATCTACCGACGAGCAGTACTTC. Protein: CASSLSHRSTDEQYF.

There are a few counts of this clonotype. The chain couples TRBV7-9 to TRBJ2-7; TRBD2 might be the D (6 bases). V gave up 2 bases and J gave up 4 bases, with 12 bases separating them. The CDR3 contains 14 residues. Per the germline V gene, CDR1 is SEHNR and CDR2 is FQNEAQ (reference sequence). Written as DNA, the CDR3 is TGTGCCAGCAGCTTAACGGGGGAGAGATACGAGCAGTACTTC. Protein product: CASSLTGERYEQYF.

This sequence joins TRBV20-1 and TRBJ2-7; 11 positions agree with TRBD2. After removal of 6 bases from V and 4 bases from J, the junction contained 8 bases not matched to a gene. Germline loops: CDR1 DFQATT, CDR2 SNEGSKA (reference sequence). The CDR3 has 14 residues. The CDR3 DNA is TGCAGTGCCACACTAGCGGGAGAAGGGTACGAGCAGTACTTC. This codes for CSATLAGEGYEQYF.

This chain connects TRBV12-3 or TRBV12-4 to TRBJ2-7; TRBD1 might be the D (6 bases). The CDR3 has 21 amino acids. The V and J ends lost 1 base and 9 bases respectively, with 37 bases between them. CDR3 residues: CASSLGPMAGEGSVDHSRQYF. The CDR3 DNA is TGTGCCAGCAGTTTAGGCCCCATGGCAGGGGAAGGATCAGTGGATCATAGCAGGCAGTACTTC.

This chain joins TRBV2 and TRBJ2-5, with TRBD2 identical over 8 bases. The germline gives CDR1 SNHLY, CDR2 FYNNEI. Unmatched junction bases numbered 11, after V lost 4 bases and J lost 1 base. The CDR3 has 17 residues. This CDR3 reads CASSATRLASGQETQYF. CDR3 in DNA: TGTGCCAGCAGTGCTACACGACTAGCGTCTGGCCAAGAGACCCAGTACTTC.